Presented here are 32 T cell receptor beta chains from one specimen sequenced in a study of cytomegalovirus exposure and HLA in healthy donors. Researchers ran the PCR with 60 Vbeta and 13 Jbeta primers. Produced via immunoSEQ multiplex PCR; TCRdb's table is partial and in-frame only. The table lists approximately 88,000 clones, 60% to 80% of them singletons, with around 3.5% in the top ten. The specimen sequenced was PBMCs. The receptors derive from a man aged 60-69 years in good health and CMV-seronegative.

This clone was picked up many times. This chain links TRBV5-6 with TRBJ2-7; a possible D gene is TRBD1 (5 bases). V lost 4 bases, J lost 2 bases, and 7 bases lay in between. The CDR3 runs 12 residues. CDR1 SGHDT and CDR2 YYEEEE come from the germline V gene. CDR3 nucleotide sequence: TGTGCCAGCAGCATGGACACCTACGAGCAGTACTTC. Translation gives CASSMDTYEQYF.

This clone was observed a few times. This chain joins TRBV7-2 and TRBJ2-7; TRBD2 matches 10 bases. CDR3 length: 15 residues. V shed 4 bases, J shed 3 bases, and the junction held 6 bases outside the gene matches. Germline loops: CDR1 SGHTA, CDR2 FQGNSA. The CDR3 bases are TGTGCCAGCAGCTCTCTAGCGGGGGCCCTCTACGAGCAGTACTTC. Protein sequence: CASSSLAGALYEQYF.

This rearrangement joins TRBV5-1 to TRBJ2-7; a possible D gene is TRBD1 (6 bases). Trimming took off 2 bases at V and 0 bases at J, with 9 bases between the two ends. Per the germline V gene, CDR1 is SGHRS and CDR2 is YFSETQ. This CDR3 has 14 amino acids. The CDR3 loop is CASSLQGTSYEQYF. The CDR3 DNA reads TGCGCCAGCAGCTTACAGGGAACCTCCTACGAGCAGTACTTC.

This rearrangement joins TRBV6-5 to TRBJ2-7; D might be TRBD2 (6 bases). The CDR3 is made up of 14 amino acids. The V gene's germline CDR1 is MNHEY and CDR2 SVGAGI. V was cut by 6 bases and J by 0 bases, with 12 bases left in between. In DNA form, the CDR3 reads TGTGCCAGCAGGCGGGACTTCAGCTCCTACGAGCAGTACTTC. Translated, it gives CASRRDFSSYEQYF.

J is TRBJ2-7 and V is TRBV5-4; 9 bases align to TRBD1. CDR1 is SGHNT, CDR2 YYREEE, per germline (reference sequence). The CDR3 has 14 amino acids. After removal of 4 bases from V and 3 bases from J, the junction contained 5 bases not matched to a gene. CDR3 coding DNA: TGTGCCAGCAGCACCTCGACAGGGGGCTACGAGCAGTACTTC. Translating it yields CASSTSTGGYEQYF.

This clone was picked up a small number of times. The J gene is TRBJ2-2, the V gene TRBV18; 11 bases map to TRBD2. CDR3 length: 16 amino acids. Germline CDR1 is KGHSH and CDR2 is LQKENI. The V gene end was trimmed by 4 bases and the J gene end by 3 bases; junction bases not matched to a gene: 4. For the CDR3, the DNA is TGTGCCAGCTCACAACTAGCGGGAGAACACACCGGGGAGCTGTTTTTT. Protein product: CASSQLAGEHTGELFF.

This clone was recorded a few times. The CDR3 DNA follows: TGTGCCAGCAGTGGTGGCAGGGCCCACATTGGGAAACTGTTTTTT. Its translation is CASSGGRAHIGKLFF. The gene calls are TRBV6-1 and TRBJ1-4; a weak D match, TRBD1 (5 bases). Germline V gene lookup returns CDR1 MNHNS and CDR2 SASEGT. This CDR3 spans 15 amino acids. V was shortened by 4 bases and J by 11 bases, with 20 bases between the two germline ends.

A few counts support this clone. This chain uses TRBV29-1 with TRBJ2-1, with 7 bases that match TRBD1. The germline V gene has CDR1 SQVTM and CDR2 ANQGSEA. This CDR3 contains 14 residues. Trimming took 5 bases from V and 6 from J; bases not matched to a gene: 10. The CDR3 region has the DNA TGCAGCGTTACTCACAGGGGTTCGGTCAATGAGCAGTTCTTC. This codes for CSVTHRGSVNEQFF.

The chain recombines TRBV9 with TRBJ2-1; TRBD2 might be the D (6 bases). The CDR3 totals 15 residues. Germline CDR1 reads SGDLS; CDR2 reads YYNGEE. Trimming removed 0 bases from V and 3 bases from J, with 10 bases in between. The CDR3 here is CASSVDRGNYNEQFF. In DNA, the CDR3 is TGTGCCAGCAGCGTAGACCGGGGGAACTACAATGAGCAGTTCTTC.

The V and J genes are TRBV5-1 and TRBJ2-5; D is possibly TRBD2 (7 bases). The CDR3 sequence is 17 residues long. Germline values: CDR1 SGHRS, CDR2 YFSETQ. Deletions cut 0 bases from V and 2 bases from J, with 17 bases between. As DNA, the CDR3 is TGCGCCAGCAGCTTGGCTGGGCGGGGGCGGCTTCAAGAGACCCAGTACTTC. This codes for CASSLAGRGRLQETQYF.

In this sample, this clone turned up a few times. V is TRBV7-8 and J is TRBJ1-1; TRBD1 aligns across 8 bases. The CDR3 totals 15 residues. CDR1 and CDR2 (germline): SGHVS, FQNEAQ. Trimming cost V 6 bases and J 0 bases; bases outside gene matches: 6. The CDR3 DNA reads TGTGCCAGCAGACAAGGACAGGGAATGAACACTGAAGCTTTCTTT. This translates into CASRQGQGMNTEAFF.

The gene calls are TRBV2 and TRBJ2-7, with D perhaps matching TRBD1 (6 bases). Trimming left V 4 bases short and J 4 bases short, with 11 bases between. Germline V gene sequence: CDR1 SNHLY, CDR2 FYNNEI. CDR3 size: 13 residues. DNA of the CDR3: TGTGCCAGCAGTGGGGACAACTCGTACGAGCAGTACTTC. Residues: CASSGDNSYEQYF.

This clone has only a few counts. The chain has TRBV5-4 and TRBJ1-1; D is unclear. CDR3 length equals 15 residues. The germline V gene encodes CDR1 SGHNT and CDR2 YYREEE (reference sequence). Trimming cost V 0 bases and J 0 bases, with 9 bases left between them. The CDR3 DNA reads as TGTGCCAGCAGCTTGGTCCGAACTATGAACACTGAAGCTTTCTTT. Its protein is CASSLVRTMNTEAFF.

This clone has just a few counts. The chain couples TRBV6-1 to TRBJ2-5; weak D call: TRBD2 (6 bases). The CDR3 totals 15 residues. Germline lookup yields CDR1 MNHNS and CDR2 SASEGT. Trimming cost V 2 bases and J 5 bases, with 15 bases left between them. In DNA form, the CDR3 reads TGTGCCAGCAGTGAATGGGGACTCCCGAGGGAGACCCAGTACTTC. Its translation: CASSEWGLPRETQYF.

The sample holds a few counts of this clone. The rearrangement uses TRBV7-9 and TRBJ1-2; 7 bases line up with TRBD1. V lost 1 base, J lost 4 bases, and 6 bases stayed unmatched. CDR3 length: 15 amino acids. Looked up from germline, CDR1 is SEHNR and CDR2 is FQNEAQ (reference sequence). In DNA, the CDR3 is TGTGCCAGCAGCTTAGAGGTGGACAGGACCTATGGCTACACCTTC. It codes for CASSLEVDRTYGYTF.

The rearrangement joins TRBV5-6 to TRBJ2-2; TRBD1 agrees at 10 bases. The germline gives CDR1 SGHDT, CDR2 YYEEEE. After removal of 5 bases from V and 7 bases from J, the junction contained 5 bases not matched to a gene. CDR3 size: 14 residues. The CDR3 sequence: CASRGQGIGGELFF. CDR3 nucleotides: TGTGCCAGCAGGGGACAGGGGATAGGCGGGGAGCTGTTTTTT.

The V gene is TRBV6-6, the J gene TRBJ2-3; no clear D. V was shortened by 1 base and J by 4 bases, with 12 bases between the two germline ends. This CDR3 contains 15 residues. Germline CDR1 reads MNHNY; CDR2 reads SVGAGI (reference sequence). In nucleotides, the CDR3 is TGTGCCAGCAGTTACTACCCAATGAGCGCAGATACGCAGTATTTT. Translation: CASSYYPMSADTQYF.

The chain is built from TRBV2 and TRBJ1-1; TRBD1 matches 8 bases. Trimming removed 7 bases from V and 6 bases from J; junction bases left unmatched: 10. CDR3 size: 14 residues. Germline V gives CDR1 SNHLY, CDR2 FYNNEI. CDR3 sequence: CASKRQGNRAEAFF. Written as DNA, the CDR3 is TGTGCCAGCAAGAGACAGGGGAATCGGGCTGAAGCTTTCTTT.

The V call is TRBV10-3, the J call TRBJ2-4, with 8 bases aligning to TRBD2. There are 17 residues in the CDR3. Germline V CDR1 and CDR2: ENHRY, SYGVKD. The ends lost 0 bases at V and 1 base at J; junction bases unmatched: 5. The CDR3 region is CAISESPGGGAKNIQYF. The CDR3 DNA is TGTGCCATCAGTGAGTCCCCGGGAGGGGGGGCCAAAAACATTCAGTACTTC.

J is TRBJ1-4 and V is TRBV23-1; possible D gene TRBD1, 5 bases. TRBV23-1 is treated as an ORF (open reading frame) with a function not yet certain. Trimming cost V 2 bases and J 0 bases, with 10 bases left between them. The CDR3 has 16 residues. CDR3 residues: CASSQNGGATNEKLFF. Written as DNA, the CDR3 is TGCGCCAGCAGTCAAAACGGGGGGGCAACTAATGAAAAACTGTTTTTT.

The J gene is TRBJ2-1, the V gene TRBV18; possible D gene TRBD2, 7 bases. V was trimmed by 3 bases and J by 6 bases, leaving 12 bases between them. The CDR3 totals 14 residues. Germline V gene sequence: CDR1 KGHSH, CDR2 LQKENI. The CDR3, as DNA: TGTGCCAGCTCACCTGGCGGGGGCGGCAATGAGCAGTTCTTC. It yields the protein CASSPGGGGNEQFF.

This clone was recorded a few times. The CDR3 region is CASSEGQPIYNEQFF. CDR3 bases: TGTGCCAGCAGCGAAGGACAGCCAATATACAATGAGCAGTTCTTC. The J gene is TRBJ2-1, the V gene TRBV14, with a possible D match to TRBD1 (6 bases). The germline V gene encodes CDR1 SGHDN and CDR2 FVKESK. This CDR3 has 15 residues. V was trimmed by 5 bases and J by 4 bases, leaving 15 bases between them.

This clone appeared once. The chain carries TRBV5-1 and TRBJ2-1; perhaps TRBD2 as D (5 bases). Germline V gene lookup returns CDR1 SGHRS and CDR2 YFSETQ. V was cut by 0 bases and J by 0 bases, with 10 bases left in between. The CDR3 is 16 residues long. In DNA form, the CDR3 reads TGCGCCAGCAGCTTGGGAGCGGCCAGCTCCTACAATGAGCAGTTCTTC. Residues: CASSLGAASSYNEQFF.

The CDR3 is CASSQDGTYSNQPQHF. CDR3 DNA sequence: TGCGCCAGCAGCCAAGATGGGACATATAGCAATCAGCCCCAGCATTTT. The chain is built from TRBV4-1 and TRBJ1-5, with D perhaps matching TRBD1 (6 bases). The germline V and J ends were trimmed by 0 bases and 0 bases, with 9 bases remaining between them. Germline CDR1 and CDR2: MGHRA and YSYEKL. The CDR3 runs to 16 residues.

The chain combines TRBV5-4 with TRBJ2-1; TRBD2 aligns across 7 bases. There are 17 residues in the CDR3. Trimming removed 0 bases from V and 0 bases from J; junction bases left unmatched: 6. Germline V gene lookup returns CDR1 SGHNT and CDR2 YYREEE (reference sequence). The CDR3 coding sequence is TGTGCCAGCAGCTTGGCGGCGGGAGTGGGCTCCTACAATGAGCAGTTCTTC. It is translated as CASSLAAGVGSYNEQFF.

The chain uses TRBV5-4 and TRBJ2-2; TRBD1 aligns across 7 bases. Germline lookup yields CDR1 SGHNT and CDR2 YYREEE (reference sequence). This CDR3 spans 16 amino acids. The J segment lost 3 bases and the V segment lost 0 bases, leaving 5 bases of the junction unmatched. CDR3 in amino acids: CASSLVGGRHTGELFF. DNA for the CDR3: TGTGCCAGCAGCTTGGTAGGGGGCCGACACACCGGGGAGCTGTTTTTT.

This clone was seen a few times. This chain joins TRBV9 and TRBJ1-2, with unresolved D. This CDR3 is 19 amino acids long. Trimming stripped 0 bases from V and 2 bases from J, with 23 bases between. CDR1 is SGDLS and CDR2 is YYNGEE in the germline V gene. The CDR3 here is CASSVGIGPQSSGNYGYTF. CDR3 nucleotides: TGTGCCAGCAGCGTAGGTATCGGGCCACAGTCGTCGGGGAACTATGGCTACACCTTC.

This rearrangement joins TRBV6-5 to TRBJ1-5, with TRBD1 matching 8 bases. CDR3 size: 15 residues. Germline CDR1 MNHEY, CDR2 SVGAGI. J lost 4 bases, V lost 4 bases, and 6 bases had no gene match. The CDR3 spells CASSSTGTGNQPQHF. The CDR3 region has the DNA TGTGCCAGCAGTTCTACCGGGACAGGTAATCAGCCCCAGCATTTT.

This clone was seen more than once but under ten times. The chain couples TRBV11-3 to TRBJ2-1; 16 bases align to TRBD2. Germline assignment: CDR1 SGHNT and CDR2 YENEEA. The CDR3 contains 20 residues. The trim removed 5 bases at V and 5 bases at J, leaving 15 bases unmatched. The CDR3 here is CASSNSGSGLAGGRNNEQFF. Written as DNA, the CDR3 is TGTGCCAGCAGCAACTCAGGATCGGGACTAGCGGGGGGGCGAAACAATGAGCAGTTCTTC.

This rearrangement joins TRBV12-5 to TRBJ2-3, with a weak D call TRBD1 (6 bases). Germline CDR1 is LGHNT and CDR2 is FRNRAP. Trimming took off 6 bases at V and 5 bases at J, with 18 bases between the two ends. This CDR3 has 15 residues. The CDR3 protein is CASGGHRGTRDTQYF. Here the CDR3 DNA reads TGTGCTAGTGGGGGTCATCGTGGGACAAGAGATACGCAGTATTTT.

DNA for the CDR3: TGTGCCAGCGGGTCTAGCGGGGTCACAGATACGCAGTATTTT. Protein sequence: CASGSSGVTDTQYF. The gene calls are TRBV7-3 and TRBJ2-3; the match to TRBD2 covers 9 bases. The CDR3 has 14 residues. Looked up from germline, CDR1 is SGHTA and CDR2 is FQGTGA. V gave up 8 bases and J gave up 2 bases; unmatched junction bases: 5.

This clone was picked up a small number of times. The chain couples TRBV6-1 to TRBJ2-5, with TRBD1 identical over 10 bases. With the DNA end fitting TRBJ2-7 better, the J assignment may be wrong. CDR3 size: 12 residues. In germline, CDR1 is MNHNS, CDR2 SASEGT. DNA of the CDR3: TGTGCCAGCAGAGACAGGGGGCGCGAGCAGTACTTC. Amino acid sequence: CASRDRGREQYF.